This T cell receptor (beta chain) was obtained from a study of shared clonotypes between healthy human individuals. Study-level information: Participating donors consisted of two women and a few men aged 18 to 49.

A note on this clone: The antigen is undetermined.

Profiled with immunoSEQ multiplex PCR; TCRdb holds only in-frame clones, not every one. The table records some 2,400,000 clones, around 95% of them present only once. General study points: Only a few donors were included, so the genetic and exposure-history diversity represented was limited. Rarefaction analysis demonstrated incomplete sorted-subset sequencing notwithstanding large depth. Relative to clonotypes present in all four donors, those not shared had lower generation probabilities.

The germline V gene encodes CDR1 ENHRY and CDR2 SYGVKD. With 6 bases clipped from V and 5 bases from J, the junction kept 3 bases outside the gene matches. The CDR3 is 15 residues long. This chain uses TRBV10-3 with TRBJ2-2; 13 nucleotides match TRBD2. Sequencing was performed on naive CD4+ T cells sorted from blood. Subset specified: CD45RA+ positively selected. The clonotype comes from a man aged 18 to 29 in good health. The CDR3 is CAIRPTSGRTGELFF. The CDR3 nucleotides are TGTGCCATCAGGCCGACTAGCGGGAGGACCGGGGAGCTGTTTTTT.